Below, 24 T cell receptor beta chains from the same sample are listed, as sequenced in a study of PD-1 blockade in classical Hodgkin lymphoma. No patient escaped relapse after autologous stem cell transplantation, and brentuximab vedotin exposure varied. This table comes from immunoSEQ multiplex PCR, and its TCRdb copy is limited to in-frame clones, with some not included. The sample has around 13,000 clones; 84% are singletons. The specimen comprised peripheral blood mononuclear cells (PBMCs), sampled at baseline. The receptors shown here come from a human donor with classical Hodgkin lymphoma.

The gene calls are TRBV4-3 and TRBJ1-5, with no clear D. Germline CDR1 reads LGHNA; CDR2 reads YSLEER. V lost 8 bases and J 3 bases, leaving 2 bases between the germline ends. The CDR3 runs 10 residues. Written as DNA, the CDR3 is TGCGCCAGCCTCAATCAGCCCCAGCATTTT. It codes for CASLNQPQHF.

By proportion, this clone is large. V and J are TRBV5-1 and TRBJ1-1; the match to TRBD1 covers 11 bases. Per the germline V gene, CDR1 is SGHRS and CDR2 is YFSETQ. The V segment lost 7 bases and the J segment 5 bases; nucleotides outside the gene matches: 4. CDR3 length equals 13 residues. The CDR3 coding sequence is TGCGCCAGCTTTGGGACAGGGGGAACTGAAGCTTTCTTT. It encodes CASFGTGGTEAFF.

The chain recombines TRBV7-2 with TRBJ2-7; the match to TRBD2 covers 8 bases. The germline gives CDR1 SGHTA, CDR2 FQGNSA. The ends lost 3 bases at V and 4 bases at J; junction bases unmatched: 2. CDR3 length: 13 amino acids. The CDR3: CASSFGTRYEQYF. The CDR3 region has the DNA TGTGCCAGCAGCTTTGGGACTAGGTACGAGCAGTACTTC. The entire variable domain, with the rest obtained from reference TRBV7-2 and TRBJ2-7, is as follows: GAGVSQSPSNKVTEKGKDVELRCDPISGHTALYWYRQSLGQGLEFLIYFQGNSAPDKSGLPSDRFSAERTGGSVSTLTIQRTQQEDSAVYLCASSFGTRYEQYFGPGTRLTVT.

This chain joins TRBV28 and TRBJ1-2, with D tentatively TRBD1 (6 bases). Germline V gene sequence: CDR1 MDHEN, CDR2 SYDVKM. There are 13 residues in the CDR3. Trimming cost V 2 bases and J 4 bases, with 8 bases left between them. CDR3 residues: CASSLRGVYGYTF. DNA for the CDR3: TGTGCCAGCAGTTTAAGGGGGGTCTATGGCTACACCTTC.

The rearrangement uses TRBV5-1 and TRBJ1-1, with a tentative D call TRBD1 (6 bases). The CDR3 is 14 amino acids. Per the germline V gene, CDR1 is SGHRS and CDR2 is YFSETQ. The V end lost 1 base, the J end lost 4 bases, and 11 bases lay between the germline ends. The CDR3, as DNA: TGCGCCAGCAGCTTGTCAGGGGCGATCACTGAAGCTTTCTTT. Protein: CASSLSGAITEAFF.

The chain recombines TRBV7-2 with TRBJ1-2; no reliable D call. Germline CDR1 and CDR2: SGHTA and FQGNSA. The CDR3 sequence is 14 residues long. V lost 1 base and J lost 7, with 13 bases in between. DNA of the CDR3: TGTGCCAGCAGCTTAGTTGCTCCCCTAGGTGGCTACACCTTC. As protein: CASSLVAPLGGYTF. The full variable domain, its missing parts supplied by reference TRBV7-2 and TRBJ1-2, is GAGVSQSPSNKVTEKGKDVELRCDPISGHTALYWYRQSLGQGLEFLIYFQGNSAPDKSGLPSDRFSAERTGGSVSTLTIQRTQQEDSAVYLCASSLVAPLGGYTFGSGTRLTVV.

The gene calls are TRBV5-6 and TRBJ1-1, with D unclear. The CDR3 totals 15 residues. Germline V lookup: CDR1 SGHDT, CDR2 YYEEEE. V was shortened by 4 bases and J by 4 bases, with 17 bases between the two germline ends. For the CDR3, the DNA is TGTGCCAGCAGCCTCAGTGGAGGTTCAGGCACTGAAGCTTTCTTT. This gives the protein CASSLSGGSGTEAFF.

The genes are TRBV28 and TRBJ1-1, with D uncertain. The germline V and J ends were trimmed by 3 bases and 5 bases, with 13 bases remaining between them. Germline-derived CDR1 and CDR2 are MDHEN and SYDVKM. The CDR3 contains 14 residues. This chain's CDR3 is CASSFLSARTEAFF. As DNA, the CDR3 is TGTGCCAGCAGTTTCCTATCCGCAAGGACTGAAGCTTTCTTT. Filled out from reference TRBV28 and TRBJ1-1, the complete variable domain reads DVKVTQSSRYLVKRTGEKVFLECVQDMDHENMFWYRQDPGLGLRLIYFSYDVKMKEKGDIPEGYSVSREKKERFSLILESASTNQTSMYLCASSFLSARTEAFFGQGTRLTVV.

The chain uses TRBV2 and TRBJ2-5; possible D gene TRBD1, 5 bases. The germline V gene encodes CDR1 SNHLY and CDR2 FYNNEI. The CDR3 has 15 residues. Trimming took 0 bases from V and 4 from J, leaving 12 bases between them. CDR3 sequence (DNA): TGTGCCAGCAGTGAAGCACCTACAGGTTTAGAGACCCAGTACTTC. Protein sequence: CASSEAPTGLETQYF.

This chain connects TRBV6-1 to TRBJ1-1; D perhaps matches TRBD1 (6 bases). V lost 6 bases and J 4 bases, leaving 12 bases between the germline ends. This CDR3 is 13 amino acids long. CDR1 is MNHNS, CDR2 SASEGT, per germline. The CDR3 DNA is TGTGCCAGCAGCCCTGAACAGGGCACTGAAGCTTTCTTT. Translated: CASSPEQGTEAFF.

V usage is TRBV29-1 and J usage is TRBJ2-5; 11 bases agree with TRBD2. CDR3 length: 14 amino acids. The V and J ends lost 5 bases and 5 bases, in that order; junction bases with no gene match: 7. Germline V CDR1 and CDR2: SQVTM, ANQGSEA. The CDR3 reads CSVIAGGRRETQYF. For the CDR3, the DNA is TGCAGCGTTATAGCGGGGGGGCGGCGGGAGACCCAGTACTTC.

The rearrangement joins TRBV28 to TRBJ2-3; 7 nucleotides agree with TRBD1. The J segment lost 1 base and the V segment lost 2 bases, leaving 0 bases of the junction unmatched. The V gene's germline CDR1 is MDHEN and CDR2 SYDVKM. This CDR3 has 14 amino acids. The CDR3 coding sequence is TGTGCCAGCAGTTTACAGGGGGGCACAGATACGCAGTATTTT. Translated: CASSLQGGTDTQYF.

The chain joins TRBV6-5 to TRBJ1-1; D gene uncertain. This CDR3 has 14 amino acids. V lost 0 bases and J 3 bases, leaving 8 bases between the germline ends. Germline V CDR1 and CDR2: MNHEY, SVGAGI. The CDR3 DNA reads as TGTGCCAGCAGTTACTCGGTAGGTGACACTGAAGCTTTCTTT. Protein product: CASSYSVGDTEAFF.

This clone appeared a single time. V gene TRBV6-5 combines with J gene TRBJ1-1; no clear D gene. This CDR3 is 15 amino acids long. Per germline, CDR1 MNHEY and CDR2 SVGAGI. The ends were cut back, 0 bases at V and 0 bases at J, with 8 bases in the middle. CDR3 nucleotides: TGTGCCAGCAGTTACTCTGAAGGGATGAACACTGAAGCTTTCTTT. Residues: CASSYSEGMNTEAFF.

In regard to this clone: With a much larger clone just one base away, this may be a read error. Distinct nucleotide sequences in the sample also encode this CDR3. The chain carries TRBV27 and TRBJ1-2, with TRBD1 matching 7 bases. Looked up from germline, CDR1 is MNHEY and CDR2 is SMNVEV (reference sequence). The CDR3 spans 15 residues. Trimming removed 8 bases from V and 8 bases from J; junction bases left unmatched: 17. The CDR3 spells CASAPGQWETGGYTF. CDR3 DNA: TGTGCCAGCGCCCCGGGACAGTGGGAGACGGGCGGCTACACCTTC.

This rearrangement joins TRBV5-4 to TRBJ1-1; TRBD1 matches at 9 bases. CDR3 size: 13 residues. Germline V gives CDR1 SGHNT, CDR2 YYREEE (reference sequence). The V segment lost 5 bases and the J segment 4 bases; nucleotides outside the gene matches: 3. Here the CDR3 DNA reads TGTGCCAGCAGACGGGACAGGGCCACTGAAGCTTTCTTT. Its translation is CASRRDRATEAFF.

The chain joins TRBV5-6 to TRBJ1-1, with D hard to call. This CDR3 spans 15 amino acids. The germline V gene has CDR1 SGHDT and CDR2 YYEEEE. Trimming cost V 0 bases and J 1 base, with 10 bases left between them. The CDR3 loop is CASSLALGKNTEAFF. CDR3 nucleotide sequence: TGTGCCAGCAGCTTGGCCTTAGGGAAGAACACTGAAGCTTTCTTT.

V and J are TRBV9 and TRBJ2-3; TRBD2 matches 11 bases. CDR1 is SGDLS, CDR2 YYNGEE, per germline. CDR3 length: 15 amino acids. The J segment lost 0 bases and the V segment lost 4 bases, leaving 1 base of the junction unmatched. CDR3 protein: CASSRTSGSTDTQYF. Written as DNA, the CDR3 is TGTGCCAGCAGCCGGACTAGCGGGAGCACAGATACGCAGTATTTT.

V gene TRBV5-8 combines with J gene TRBJ1-5; the match to TRBD1 covers 7 bases. The ends lost 1 base at V and 6 bases at J; junction bases unmatched: 4. Germline V lookup: CDR1 SGHTS, CDR2 YDEGEE. The CDR3 spans 14 residues. CDR3 DNA: TGTGCCAGCAGCTTGAGAGGGGGCGGTCAGCCCCAGCATTTT. It translates to CASSLRGGGQPQHF.

This clone was counted a few times. This rearrangement joins TRBV27 to TRBJ2-7, with D possibly matching TRBD2 (5 bases). CDR1 and CDR2 from the germline V gene are MNHEY and SMNVEV (reference sequence). There are 16 residues in the CDR3. The V gene lost 6 bases and the J gene lost 1 base, with 19 bases spanning the gap. CDR3 bases: TGTGCCAGCAGGGAGGTGTCGGGTCCCATTTCCTACGAGCAGTACTTC. It yields the protein CASREVSGPISYEQYF.

This chain joins TRBV2 and TRBJ2-2; 8 nucleotides match TRBD1. CDR1 is SNHLY and CDR2 is FYNNEI in the germline V gene. This CDR3 region has 15 residues. V trimming: 8 bases; J trimming: 5 bases; junction bases outside the gene matches: 10. This CDR3 is CASARMDRATGELFF. Written as DNA, the CDR3 is TGTGCCAGCGCCCGCATGGACAGGGCGACCGGGGAGCTGTTTTTT.

In the case of this clone: One end of the junction is discordant with germline, which a read error may explain. J is TRBJ1-2 and V is TRBV6-1; perhaps TRBD1 as D (5 bases). Germline loops: CDR1 MNHNS, CDR2 SASEGT. This CDR3 has 15 amino acids. CDR3 DNA: TGTGCCGGCAGTGTCCTATTAGGGGCCTTATATGGCTACACCTTC. This codes for CAGSVLLGALYGYTF.

The chain combines TRBV28 with TRBJ2-5; D is possibly TRBD2 (5 bases). The V and J ends lost 3 bases and 4 bases respectively, with 12 bases between them. The CDR3 length is 14 residues. CDR1 is MDHEN and CDR2 is SYDVKM in the germline V gene. In nucleotides, the CDR3 is TGTGCCAGCAGTTTTCGGTCCGGAGGAGAGACCCAGTACTTC. Its translation is CASSFRSGGETQYF.

The J gene is TRBJ1-1, the V gene TRBV18; D might be TRBD1 (5 bases). Per germline, CDR1 KGHSH and CDR2 LQKENI. Trimming removed 0 bases from V and 4 bases from J, with 18 bases in between. The CDR3 contains 17 residues. Here the CDR3 reads CASSPPGGALVITEAFF. The CDR3 nucleotides are TGTGCCAGCTCACCACCGGGAGGGGCCCTTGTGATCACTGAAGCTTTCTTT.